This section outlines one T cell receptor beta chain sequence together with its context. The antigen remains undetermined. This record comes from a study of Tregs in tolerant kidney transplant recipients. Unstimulated Tregs (CD4+CD25+CD127-) and CD4+CD25- non-Tregs were sorted from PBMCs. The CDR3 consists of 14 residues. With 4 bases removed from V and 2 bases from J, the gap between germline ends came to 9 bases. In germline, CDR1 is SNHLY, CDR2 FYNNEI. General study points: Findings come from small patient numbers and require larger validation.

The data were produced by immunoSEQ multiplex PCR, yet TCRdb's version contains in-frame clones alone and is incomplete. This table holds 240,000 or so clones, 65% to 85% found once. This receptor was obtained from a human donor in good health. The V gene is TRBV2, the J gene TRBJ1-3; a weak D match, TRBD1 (6 bases). Sequenced input: CD4+ T cells from blood. In nucleotides, the CDR3 is TGTGCCAGCAGTGTACAGGGAACTGGAAACACCATATATTTT. Translation gives CASSVQGTGNTIYF.